The text below deals with one TCR beta chain. The antigen remains undetermined. The source of the sample is a study of CD8+ T cells in alopecia areata. Findings and limits, study-wide: Lesional scalp displayed greater clonality than normal scalp, most notably in alopecia totalis/universalis.

The sequencing template was cDNA reverse transcribed from extracted RNA. Here immunoSEQ multiplex PCR was the method, and the copy in TCRdb shows in-frame clones only, minus some. The data show fewer than 250,000 clones, about three fifths seen once. The treatment: oral pan-JAK inhibitor, 5-10 mg twice daily. Germline-derived CDR1 and CDR2 are GTSNPN and SVGIG (reference sequence). This CDR3 is built from 16 residues. V was shortened by 0 bases and J by 6 bases, with 17 bases between the two germline ends. The TCR originated in a human donor with alopecia areata. This chain joins TRBV30 and TRBJ2-2; D gene uncertain. Source: CD4+ T cells sorted from blood, taken at week 49, from a patient treated with tofacitinib. For the CDR3, the DNA is TGTGCCTGGAGTGTTCTCTCGACACCTCGGGCCGGGGAGCTGTTTTTT. Protein sequence: CAWSVLSTPRAGELFF.